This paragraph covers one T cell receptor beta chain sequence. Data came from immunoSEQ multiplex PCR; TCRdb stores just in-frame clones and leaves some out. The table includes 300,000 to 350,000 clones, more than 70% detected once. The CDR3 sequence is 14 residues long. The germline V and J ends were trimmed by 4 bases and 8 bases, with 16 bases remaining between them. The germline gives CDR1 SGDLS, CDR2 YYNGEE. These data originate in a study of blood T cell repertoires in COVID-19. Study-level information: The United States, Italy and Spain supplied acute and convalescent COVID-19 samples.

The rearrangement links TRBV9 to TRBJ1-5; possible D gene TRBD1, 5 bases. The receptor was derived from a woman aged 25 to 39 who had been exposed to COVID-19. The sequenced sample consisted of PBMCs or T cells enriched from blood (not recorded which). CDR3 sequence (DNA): TGTGCCAGCAGCCCCCTAGGGGATTGGAAGCCCCAGCATTTT. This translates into CASSPLGDWKPQHF.